The T cell receptor beta chain described here comes from a study of human T cells and chemical hapten exposure. Study-wide context: Sensitizing treatment utilized 2% DPC over an approximately 2 cm by approximately 2 cm portion of upper inner arm skin. Cases of alopecia areata, totalis or universalis occurred in a predominantly female patient group. TCR yield per sample varied, mainly due to pooled library volumes.

The time point: patch test 1, 2 weeks after DPC sensitization. Documented treatment: therapeutic diphenylcyclopropenone sensitization with weekly scalp DPC. This clonotype was observed a handful of times. Its antigen is undetermined. TCRdb re-derived calls from the RACE reads in MiXCR, one entry per CDR3 protein. The sample comprises about 49,000 distinct CDR3 sequences, approximately 9.1% of which are singletons, and approximately 4.5% rests with the top ten. The length of the CDR3 is 15 residues. Germline V gene data show CDR1 as MDHEN and CDR2 as SYDVKM. V was clipped by 2 bases and J by 0 bases, with 8 bases between them. Whole-study results and caveats: There were significantly more large CDR3 similarity clusters among expanded TCRs than among controls.

This chain joins TRBV28 and TRBJ1-3; D gene unclear. This receptor was identified in a woman aged 50 to 65 with alopecia areata. Some clones in this sample may be carry-over from other donors' samples. The sequencing here drew on whole blood, taken in connection with sensitization to the hapten diphenylcyclopropenone (DPC). CDR3 residues: CASSLIGSSGNTIYF. The DNA for the CDR3 is TGTGCCAGCAGTTTAATTGGCAGCTCTGGAAACACCATATATTTT.